The clone carrying this T cell receptor beta chain appeared many times. The sample is drawn from a study of neurological immune-mediated disorders. It was by 5'RACE with 10-nucleotide random UMIs that the cDNA was made. TCRdb used MiXCR to reprocess the 5' RACE reads, holding one entry per CDR3 protein. The sample contains around 14,000 distinct CDR3 sequences, roughly 7% of which appear only once. CDR3 length equals 19 residues. CDR1 MNHEY and CDR2 SVGAGI come from the germline V gene. Trimming removed 9 bases from V and 10 bases from J; junction bases left unmatched: 27. Sequenced input: CD8+ T cells from blood. The origin of this receptor is a woman between 40 and 55 years old in good health. The chain is built from TRBV6-5 and TRBJ1-4, with TRBD1 matching over 9 bases. CDR3 DNA: TGTGCCAGTAGCCAGTCCGGGGACAGGGTTAATTCTTTAAGTGGAAAACTGTTTTTT. Its protein is CASSQSGDRVNSLSGKLFF.